A selection of T cell receptor beta chains follows, all from one sample in a study of memory CD4+ T cells and cytomegalovirus serostatus. The data were produced by immunoSEQ multiplex PCR, yet TCRdb's version contains in-frame clones alone and is incomplete. Of tens of thousands of clones listed, about 80% are singletons. Sequenced input: memory CD4+ T cells from blood. These receptors originate from an adult in good health and CMV-seronegative. Both conserved end residues are part of each CDR3. Each record gives: V gene, J gene, clone size, D gene, CDR3 protein, CDR3 DNA. D genes are given only for firm matches. Size tells how often a clone was seen (once, few, many) or the class of an expanded clone, and some rows leave it out.

v_call: TRBV5-6
j_call: TRBJ1-3
clone_size: NA
d_call: NA
cdr3_aa: CASSWGDFHSGNTIYF
cdr3_nt: TGTGCCAGCAGCTGGGGGGACTTCCACTCTGGAAACACCATATATTTT

v_call: TRBV2
j_call: TRBJ2-1
clone_size: NA
d_call: NA
cdr3_aa: CASSPGEVWGLYEQFF
cdr3_nt: TGTGCCAGCAGTCCAGGGGAGGTTTGGGGATTATACGAGCAGTTCTTC

v_call: TRBV30
j_call: TRBJ1-1
clone_size: NA
d_call: NA
cdr3_aa: CAWSGTVGPAFF
cdr3_nt: TGTGCCTGGAGTGGAACCGTGGGGCCAGCTTTCTTT

v_call: TRBV11-2
j_call: TRBJ2-5
clone_size: NA
d_call: NA
cdr3_aa: CASSPRSETQYF
cdr3_nt: TGTGCCAGCAGTCCGAGGTCAGAGACCCAGTACTTC

v_call: TRBV10-1
j_call: TRBJ2-7
clone_size: NA
d_call: NA
cdr3_aa: CASSDTGSSYEQYF
cdr3_nt: TGCGCCAGCAGTGATACAGGGAGCTCCTACGAGCAGTACTTC

v_call: TRBV4-1
j_call: TRBJ2-1
clone_size: NA
d_call: TRBD2
cdr3_aa: CASSQDLAAGGPYNEQFF
cdr3_nt: TGCGCCAGCAGCCAAGATCTGGCCGCGGGAGGGCCTTACAATGAGCAGTTCTTC

v_call: TRBV4-1
j_call: TRBJ2-3
clone_size: NA
d_call: NA
cdr3_aa: CASSQDKVAGTDTQYF
cdr3_nt: TGCGCCAGCAGCCAAGATAAGGTAGCTGGCACAGATACGCAGTATTTT

v_call: TRBV6-6
j_call: TRBJ2-2
clone_size: NA
d_call: NA
cdr3_aa: CASTQLGAGTGELFF
cdr3_nt: TGTGCCAGCACCCAGTTGGGGGCAGGTACCGGGGAGCTGTTTTTT

v_call: TRBV10-1
j_call: TRBJ2-3
clone_size: NA
d_call: NA
cdr3_aa: CASSDRDRSTDTQYF
cdr3_nt: TGCGCCAGCAGTGACAGGGATCGTTCCACAGATACGCAGTATTTT

v_call: TRBV7-9
j_call: TRBJ1-1
clone_size: NA
d_call: NA
cdr3_aa: CASSSLGGNTEAFF
cdr3_nt: TGTGCCAGCAGCTCTCTAGGGGGGAACACTGAAGCTTTCTTT

v_call: TRBV30
j_call: TRBJ1-1
clone_size: few
d_call: NA
cdr3_aa: CAWIPERTKAFF
cdr3_nt: TGTGCCTGGATACCGGAGCGGACTAAAGCTTTCTTT

v_call: TRBV6-5
j_call: TRBJ2-3
clone_size: NA
d_call: NA
cdr3_aa: CASSGDPGDTQYF
cdr3_nt: TGTGCCAGCAGTGGGGACCCGGGAGATACGCAGTATTTT

v_call: TRBV11-2
j_call: TRBJ2-4
clone_size: NA
d_call: TRBD1
cdr3_aa: CASSLGGQGVQYF
cdr3_nt: TGTGCCAGCAGCTTAGGTGGGCAGGGGGTTCAGTACTTC

v_call: TRBV5-6
j_call: TRBJ2-2
clone_size: NA
d_call: NA
cdr3_aa: CASSLQGVVTGELFF
cdr3_nt: TGTGCCAGCAGCTTGCAAGGGGTGGTCACCGGGGAGCTGTTTTTT

v_call: TRBV5-1
j_call: TRBJ2-3
clone_size: NA
d_call: NA
cdr3_aa: CASSLDRVTDTQYF
cdr3_nt: TGCGCCAGCAGCTTGGACAGGGTCACAGATACGCAGTATTTT